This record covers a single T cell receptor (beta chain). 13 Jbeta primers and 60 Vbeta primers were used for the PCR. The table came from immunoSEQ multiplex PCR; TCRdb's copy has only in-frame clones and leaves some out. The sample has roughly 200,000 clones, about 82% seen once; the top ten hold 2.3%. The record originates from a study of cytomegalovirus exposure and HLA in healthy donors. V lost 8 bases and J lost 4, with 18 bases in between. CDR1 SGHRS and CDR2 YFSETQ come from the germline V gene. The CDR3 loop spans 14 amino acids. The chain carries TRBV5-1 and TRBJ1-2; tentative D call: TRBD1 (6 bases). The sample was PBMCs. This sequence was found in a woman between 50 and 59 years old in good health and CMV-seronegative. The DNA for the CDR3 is TGCGCCAGTCAGGGGACGAGCCAGGGCTATGGCTACACCTTC. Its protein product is CASQGTSQGYGYTF.